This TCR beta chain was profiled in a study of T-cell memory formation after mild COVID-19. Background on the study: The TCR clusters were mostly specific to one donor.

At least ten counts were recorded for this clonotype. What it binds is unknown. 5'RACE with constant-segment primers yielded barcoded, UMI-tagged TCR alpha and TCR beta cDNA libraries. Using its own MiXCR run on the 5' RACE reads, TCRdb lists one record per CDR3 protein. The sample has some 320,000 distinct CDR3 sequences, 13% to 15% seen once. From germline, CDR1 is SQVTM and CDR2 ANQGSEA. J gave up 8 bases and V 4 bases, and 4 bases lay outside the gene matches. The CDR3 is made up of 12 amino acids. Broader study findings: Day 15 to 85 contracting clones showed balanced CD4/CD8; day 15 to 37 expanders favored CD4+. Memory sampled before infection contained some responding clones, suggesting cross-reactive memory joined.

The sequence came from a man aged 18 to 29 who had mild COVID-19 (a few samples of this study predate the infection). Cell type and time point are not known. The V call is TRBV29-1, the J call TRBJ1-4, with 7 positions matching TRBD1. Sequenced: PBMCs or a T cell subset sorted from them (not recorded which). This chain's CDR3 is CSVGQGGEKLFF. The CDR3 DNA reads TGCAGCGTTGGACAGGGTGGGGAAAAACTGTTTTTT.